The 15 T cell receptor beta chains given below trace back to one sample, sequenced in a study of blood T cell repertoires in COVID-19. Generated by immunoSEQ multiplex PCR, the TCRdb table keeps only in-frame clones and is missing some. This sample carries more than 95,000 clones, about 92% of them seen once, and the ten largest clones take roughly 15%. Source material: peripheral blood. Receptor source: a woman aged 80 or older in a cohort sampled during active COVID-19.

CDR3 DNA: TGTGCCAGCAGTCCGTCAGGGCTGGTGGCGAACACTGAAGCTTTCTTT. Translated, it gives CASSPSGLVANTEAFF. The chain links TRBV28 to TRBJ1-1, with a weak D call TRBD1 (5 bases). This CDR3 is 16 amino acids long. Germline CDR1 and CDR2: MDHEN and SYDVKM. Trimming cost V 5 bases and J 1 base, with 17 bases left between them.

The CDR3 DNA follows: TGTGCCAGCAGCACGGGACTAGCGGGGTACGAGCAGTACTTC. It specifies CASSTGLAGYEQYF. V usage is TRBV7-2 and J usage is TRBJ2-7, with 13 nucleotides matching TRBD2. There are 14 residues in the CDR3. V was pared by 5 bases and J by 4 bases, with 2 bases of the junction left unmatched. The germline V gene has CDR1 SGHTA and CDR2 FQGNSA.

This clone occurred once. The chain links TRBV27 to TRBJ1-5; D uncertain. In germline, CDR1 is MNHEY, CDR2 SMNVEV (reference sequence). V shed 3 bases and J shed 2 bases, with 5 bases lying between them. The CDR3 sequence is 13 residues long. CDR3 nucleotides: TGTGCCAGCAGTTTTCAGGGCAATCAGCCCCAGCATTTT. Its translation: CASSFQGNQPQHF.

The chain has TRBV19 and TRBJ1-5; D not certain. CDR1 is LNHDA, CDR2 SQIVND, per germline (reference sequence). The CDR3 length is 14 residues. V lost 1 base and J 3 bases, leaving 7 bases between the germline ends. The CDR3 reads CASSIAGNNQPQHF. The CDR3 coding sequence is TGTGCCAGTAGTATAGCAGGAAACAATCAGCCCCAGCATTTT.

This clone has only a few counts. This chain links TRBV4-2 with TRBJ2-7; D gene uncertain. Germline V gene data show CDR1 as LGHNA and CDR2 as YNFKEQ. The CDR3 runs 15 residues. V lost 1 base to trimming and J lost 3 bases, with 13 bases between them. DNA for the CDR3: TGTGCCAGCAGCCAAGGGATGGGCACCGGCTACGAGCAGTACTTC. Protein product: CASSQGMGTGYEQYF.

The chain couples TRBV6-5 to TRBJ2-5, with a tentative D call TRBD2 (6 bases). Germline CDR1 MNHEY, CDR2 SVGAGI. The CDR3 extends over 14 amino acids. Deletions cut 6 bases from V and 7 bases from J, with 18 bases between. CDR3 in amino acids: CASSMPSSAGTQYF. The CDR3 nucleotides are TGTGCCAGCAGCATGCCCTCTAGCGCCGGGACCCAGTACTTC.

This clone was seen once. This chain connects TRBV10-3 to TRBJ2-7, with D perhaps TRBD1 (5 bases). The germline V gene encodes CDR1 ENHRY and CDR2 SYGVKD. V was trimmed by 6 bases and J by 3 bases, leaving 9 bases between them. The CDR3 runs to 12 residues. CDR3 nucleotide sequence: TGTGCCATCAGGCAGGACAACTACGAGCAGTACTTC. This codes for CAIRQDNYEQYF.

The chain joins TRBV10-3 to TRBJ2-3; D may be TRBD1 (5 bases). CDR3 length: 11 amino acids. V lost 6 bases and J 9 bases, leaving 10 bases between the germline ends. Germline loops: CDR1 ENHRY, CDR2 SYGVKD. This CDR3 is CAISRADTQYF. In DNA form, the CDR3 reads TGTGCCATCAGCAGGGCGGACACGCAGTATTTT.

The V gene is TRBV6-5, the J gene TRBJ2-1, with TRBD2 matching 9 bases. From germline, CDR1 is MNHEY and CDR2 SVGAGI. The CDR3 contains 14 residues. J lost 8 bases, V lost 5 bases, and 7 bases had no gene match. CDR3 coding DNA: TGTGCCAGCAGTCCGGGACTAGCAGGGTATGAGCAGTTCTTC. Translating gives CASSPGLAGYEQFF.

This chain links TRBV6-6 with TRBJ2-3; D might be TRBD2 (6 bases). The CDR3 length is 14 residues. The germline gives CDR1 MNHNY, CDR2 SVGAGI (reference sequence). Between the trimmed V and J ends, which lost 7 bases and 2 bases, there was a span of 13 bases. CDR3 nucleotides: TGTGCCAGCACCCCCGGGGGTCTCACAGATACGCAGTATTTT. It translates to CASTPGGLTDTQYF.

CDR3 amino acids: CASSLQGLLYEQYF. Written as DNA, the CDR3 is TGCGCCAGCAGCTTACAGGGTCTCTTATACGAGCAGTACTTC. The gene calls are TRBV5-1 and TRBJ2-7, with a tentative D call TRBD1 (6 bases). This CDR3 comprises 14 residues. The ends were cut back, 2 bases at V and 4 bases at J, with 13 bases in the middle. CDR1 and CDR2 (germline): SGHRS, YFSETQ.

The chain couples TRBV3-1 (or the pseudogene TRBV3-2) to TRBJ1-1, with 9 positions matching TRBD1. Germline V gene sequence: CDR1 LGHDT, CDR2 YNNKEL (reference sequence). The CDR3 totals 14 residues. Losses at the gene ends were 4 bases for V and 1 base for J; bases not matched to a gene: 1. The CDR3 DNA reads TGTGCCAGCAGCCCGACAGGGGGGAACACTGAAGCTTTCTTT. It yields the protein CASSPTGGNTEAFF.

V is TRBV30 and J is TRBJ1-5, with 9 bases matching TRBD1. This CDR3 comprises 15 residues. After removal of 3 bases from V and 6 bases from J, the junction contained 9 bases not matched to a gene. CDR1 is GTSNPN and CDR2 is SVGIG in the germline V gene (reference sequence). CDR3 protein: CAWRSGTGLVQPQHF. CDR3 sequence (DNA): TGTGCCTGGAGATCCGGGACAGGGTTGGTTCAGCCCCAGCATTTT.

The chain links TRBV29-1 to TRBJ2-1; no firm D call. The CDR3 extends over 12 amino acids. V was shortened by 7 bases and J by 0 bases, with 7 bases between the two germline ends. Germline V lookup: CDR1 SQVTM, CDR2 ANQGSEA. CDR3 coding DNA: TGCAGCGGTCTACTCTCCTACAATGAGCAGTTCTTC. Residues: CSGLLSYNEQFF.

This clone occurred a few times. The genes are TRBV18 and TRBJ1-1; D uncertain. There are 13 residues in the CDR3. CDR1 is KGHSH, CDR2 LQKENI, per germline. V lost 4 bases and J 8 bases, leaving 14 bases between the germline ends. The CDR3 DNA sequence: TGTGCCAGCTCACGAGATGCGGGAAACGAAGCTTTCTTT. Translating it yields CASSRDAGNEAFF.